This entry describes one T cell receptor (beta chain). What antigen it recognizes has not been identified. It has no much larger one-base neighbor in the sample; base qualities were not kept. The CDR3 holds 14 amino acids from the cysteine to the phenylalanine. The sequence is cut down to CDR3 DNA, 42 bases in frame from base 1. V has 7 bases trimmed and J has 4 bases trimmed; junction bases matching no gene number 9. In the germline V gene (reference sequence), CDR1 corresponds to MNHNY and CDR2 to SVGAGI. This entry is derived from a study of T cell repertoires in cytomegalovirus infection (dated by TCRdb to the late 2010s). General notes on the study: Alongside well-studied HLA-B-restricted epitopes, the peptide stimulations were aimed at recently identified HLA-C-restricted CMV epitopes, whose presentation resists viral immunomodulation. Donor HLA type was relevant to the analysis, as public TCR beta signatures indicated carriage of CMV infection together with the matching HLA type. What the work shows at the level of the full study, not this receptor alone: Cumulative frequency of public TCR beta family members discriminated carriers of CMV infection plus the relevant HLA type in this cohort and an independent 352-donor cohort. The ex vivo response was dominated by HLA-C-restricted CMV-specific TCR beta clonotypes, and the single most frequent clonotype in two of eight donors was supplied by these HLA-C-restricted clonotypes.

The reads were generated on an Illumina HiSeq 1500. The public reads were quality trimmed at Q25 with fastp and then assembled into clones with MiXCR by TCRdb, keeping productive beta chains. For every CDR3 protein sequence, its rows merge into one entry that carries the most common genes and DNA. The sample data list fewer than 1,000,000 distinct CDR3 sequences, and around 31% of these were observed just once. 11% to 15% of the sample is taken by the ten largest. The treatment or condition tag for this specimen amounts to: in vitro stimulation with specific CMV peptide epitopes to enrich CMV-specific T cells.

This chain is built from TRBV6-6 and TRBJ2-5; 7 bases in the junction line up with TRBD1. The sample was cultured CD8+ T cells from PBMCs, taken from culture after CMV antigen stimulation. This TCR was recovered from a human donor in good health (CMV status not recorded). Some clones in this sample may be carry-over from other donors' samples. The nucleotide sequence reads as follows: TGTGCCAGCATCATAGGGGGCACCGGAGAGACCCAGTACTTC. Its protein is CASIIGGTGETQYF.